Below, 16 T cell receptor beta chains from the same sample are listed, as sequenced in a study of shared clonotypes between healthy human individuals. Naivety among CD8 cells was defined by CD45RO negativity and positive CCR7 selection, thereby excluding terminally differentiated effector memory CD45RA+ cells. Measured with immunoSEQ multiplex PCR; TCRdb has only the in-frame clones, and not every one. The profile shows about 2 million clones, about 95% of them singletons. Source material: naive CD8+ T cells sorted from blood. The receptors were gathered from a man aged 18 to 35 in good health.

V gene TRBV7-9 combines with J gene TRBJ2-2, with D uncertain. This CDR3 region has 15 residues. The ends were cut back, 5 bases at V and 0 bases at J, with 10 bases in the middle. From germline, CDR1 is SEHNR and CDR2 FQNEAQ (reference sequence). CDR3 DNA sequence: TGTGCCAGCAGCCCCGCTCTAACGAACACCGGGGAGCTGTTTTTT. Amino acids: CASSPALTNTGELFF.

The genes are TRBV7-8 and TRBJ2-7, with TRBD1 matching 9 bases. Germline assignment: CDR1 SGHVS and CDR2 FQNEAQ. Trimming at V came to 5 bases and at J to 3 bases, leaving 8 bases not matched to a gene. The CDR3 sequence is 15 residues long. The CDR3 region is CASSTRDRAFYEQYF. Written as DNA, the CDR3 is TGTGCCAGCAGCACCCGGGACAGGGCCTTCTACGAGCAGTACTTC.

This clone is a singleton in its sample. The chain combines TRBV25-1 with TRBJ1-1, with D tentatively TRBD1 (6 bases). Germline loops: CDR1 MGHDK, CDR2 SYGVNS. CDR3 length equals 14 residues. The V end lost 10 bases, the J end lost 1 base, and 16 bases lay between the germline ends. In nucleotides, the CDR3 is TGTGCCACACAGCAAGAGACAGGGAACACTGAAGCTTTCTTT. Its translation: CATQQETGNTEAFF.

Of note for this clone: The same CDR3 can be traced to other DNA sequences in this sample. This chain links TRBV2 with TRBJ2-7; 10 positions match TRBD2. The length of the CDR3 is 15 residues. The germline gives CDR1 SNHLY, CDR2 FYNNEI. With V trimmed by 4 bases and J by 1 base, 4 bases remained unmatched. In nucleotides, the CDR3 is TGTGCCAGCAGTGTTCTAGCGGGAGTGTCCTACGAGCAGTACTTC. Residues: CASSVLAGVSYEQYF.

The genes are TRBV10-3 and TRBJ2-7; D is perhaps TRBD1 or TRBD2 (5 bases each). The CDR3 spans 12 residues. Germline CDR1 and CDR2: ENHRY and SYGVKD. Trimming left V 7 bases short and J 4 bases short, with 11 bases between. The CDR3 here is CAIKTGAYEQYF. CDR3 nucleotides: TGTGCCATCAAAACCGGGGCTTACGAGCAGTACTTC.

The rearrangement joins TRBV11-2 to TRBJ2-5; 9 bases fit TRBD2. The V segment lost 5 bases and the J segment 4 bases; nucleotides outside the gene matches: 8. The CDR3 consists of 15 residues. Looked up from germline, CDR1 is SGHAT and CDR2 is FQNNGV. As DNA, the CDR3 is TGTGCCAGCAGCATCGGGACTAGCTTTGGAGAGACCCAGTACTTC. Its translation is CASSIGTSFGETQYF.

The chain uses TRBV2 and TRBJ2-1; the D is unclear. Trimming pared 4 bases from V and 0 bases from J, leaving 13 bases between. CDR1 is SNHLY, CDR2 FYNNEI, per germline. This CDR3 has 16 amino acids. The chain's CDR3 is CASSGLGSFSYNEQFF. CDR3 coding DNA: TGTGCCAGCAGTGGGTTGGGTAGTTTCTCCTACAATGAGCAGTTCTTC.

The chain uses TRBV7-2 and TRBJ2-2; weak D call: TRBD2 (6 bases). The CDR3 consists of 16 residues. The V and J ends lost 1 base and 4 bases respectively, with 13 bases between them. Germline CDR1 reads SGHTA; CDR2 reads FQGNSA. Here the CDR3 reads CASSLGLEGGTGELFF. CDR3 sequence (DNA): TGTGCCAGCAGCTTAGGACTAGAAGGAGGCACCGGGGAGCTGTTTTTT.

The genes are TRBV7-8 and TRBJ2-5; 10 nucleotides line up with TRBD2. With the DNA end fitting TRBJ2-7 better, the J assignment may be wrong. The CDR3 has 14 residues. CDR1 is SGHVS and CDR2 is FQNEAQ in the germline V gene. This CDR3 is CASSAGTSAYEQYF. The DNA for the CDR3 is TGTGCCAGCAGCGCCGGGACTAGCGCCTACGAGCAGTACTTC.

The V and J genes are TRBV11-2 and TRBJ2-7, with D perhaps given as TRBD1 or TRBD2 (5 bases each). Germline V CDR1 and CDR2: SGHAT, FQNNGV. This CDR3 region has 15 residues. V lost 4 bases and J 3 bases, leaving 16 bases between the germline ends. The CDR3 DNA is TGTGCCAGCAGCTCCGGGGCCTCCAAAAGCTACGAGCAGTACTTC. Translated, it gives CASSSGASKSYEQYF. The variable domain in full, with the rest retrieved from reference TRBV11-2 and TRBJ2-7, is EAGVAQSPRYKIIEKRQSVAFWCNPISGHATLYWYQQILGQGPKLLIQFQNNGVVDDSQLPKDRFSAERLKGVDSTLKIQPAKLEDSAVYLCASSSGASKSYEQYFGPGTRLTVT.

This clone was seen once. The CDR3 region has the DNA TGTGCCAGCAGTATAGACATGAACACTGAAGCTTTCTTT. It specifies CASSIDMNTEAFF. The rearrangement uses TRBV27 and TRBJ1-1; D not certain. This CDR3 region has 13 residues. Germline-derived CDR1 and CDR2 are MNHEY and SMNVEV (reference sequence). V was clipped by 5 bases and J by 0 bases, with 7 bases between them.

The gene calls are TRBV27 and TRBJ1-2; no definite D call. Germline lookup yields CDR1 MNHEY and CDR2 SMNVEV (reference sequence). This CDR3 is built from 14 residues. V lost 4 bases and J lost 2, with 11 bases in between. Here the CDR3 reads CASSSTALNYGYTF. The CDR3 nucleotides are TGTGCCAGCAGTTCGACGGCCTTAAACTATGGCTACACCTTC.

Comment on this clone: This sample also contains other DNA sequences that code for the same CDR3. The V gene is TRBV7-9, the J gene TRBJ1-1, with a tentative D call TRBD1 (5 bases). Trimming removed 0 bases from V and 0 bases from J, with 8 bases in between. Germline CDR1 is SEHNR and CDR2 is FQNEAQ (reference sequence). The CDR3 length is 15 residues. CDR3 in amino acids: CASSLAQGVNTEAFF. The CDR3 bases are TGTGCCAGCAGCTTAGCGCAAGGGGTGAACACTGAAGCTTTCTTT.

Concerning this clone itself: The same CDR3 also results from other DNA sequences found in this sample. The DNA of the CDR3 is TGTGCCAGCAGTTACGACTCCTACGAGCAGTACTTC. Residues: CASSYDSYEQYF. The V call is TRBV6-5, the J call TRBJ2-7; no definite D call. Germline V CDR1 and CDR2: MNHEY, SVGAGI. V shed 2 bases and J shed 0 bases, with 2 bases lying between them. The CDR3 totals 12 residues.

The sample holds one count of this clone. V and J are TRBV6-5 and TRBJ2-7; D tentatively fits TRBD1 or TRBD2 (5 bases each). The germline CDR1 and CDR2 sequences are MNHEY and SVGAGI. Trimming shortened V by 3 bases and J by 3 bases, and 12 bases separated the two germline ends. The CDR3 extends over 14 amino acids. The CDR3 DNA reads as TGTGCCAGCAGTTATACCGGGGCCTTCTACGAGCAGTACTTC. It is translated as CASSYTGAFYEQYF.

The chain joins TRBV15 to TRBJ2-1; 8 bases are shared with TRBD1. V was pared by 3 bases and J by 2 bases, with 6 bases of the junction left unmatched. This CDR3 spans 16 amino acids. Germline-derived CDR1 and CDR2 are LNHNV and YYDKDF (reference sequence). The CDR3 DNA reads as TGTGCCACCAGCAGGGTGACAGGGGTCGCCTACAATGAGCAGTTCTTC. It specifies CATSRVTGVAYNEQFF.